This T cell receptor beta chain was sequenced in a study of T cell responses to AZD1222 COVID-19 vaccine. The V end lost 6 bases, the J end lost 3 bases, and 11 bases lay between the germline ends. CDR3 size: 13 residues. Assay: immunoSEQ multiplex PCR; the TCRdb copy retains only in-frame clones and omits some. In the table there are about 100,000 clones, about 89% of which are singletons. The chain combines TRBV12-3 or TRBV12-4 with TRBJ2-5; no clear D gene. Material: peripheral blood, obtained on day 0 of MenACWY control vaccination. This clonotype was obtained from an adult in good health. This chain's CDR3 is CASSFAGEETQYF. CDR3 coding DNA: TGTGCCAGCAGCTTTGCTGGGGAAGAGACCCAGTACTTC.